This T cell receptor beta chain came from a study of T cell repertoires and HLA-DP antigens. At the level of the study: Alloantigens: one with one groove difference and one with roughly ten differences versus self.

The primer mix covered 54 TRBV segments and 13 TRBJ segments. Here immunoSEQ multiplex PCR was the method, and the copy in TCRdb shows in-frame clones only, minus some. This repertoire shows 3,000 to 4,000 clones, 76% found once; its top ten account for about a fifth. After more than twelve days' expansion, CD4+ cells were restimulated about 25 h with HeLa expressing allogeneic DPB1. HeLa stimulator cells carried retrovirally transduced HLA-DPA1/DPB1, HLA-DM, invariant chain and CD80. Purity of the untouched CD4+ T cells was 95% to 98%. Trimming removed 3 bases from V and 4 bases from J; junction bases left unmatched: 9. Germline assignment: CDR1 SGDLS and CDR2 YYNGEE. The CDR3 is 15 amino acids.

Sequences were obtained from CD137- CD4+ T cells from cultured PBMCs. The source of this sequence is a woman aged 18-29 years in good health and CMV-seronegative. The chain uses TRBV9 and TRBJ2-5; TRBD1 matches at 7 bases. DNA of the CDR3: TGTGCCAGCAGCGGAGATGACAGGGCCCGAGAGACCCAGTACTTC. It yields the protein CASSGDDRARETQYF.